This entry lists 29 T cell receptor beta chains sequenced from one sample in a study of T cells after somatic rescue of genetic block. Repertoires were generated with immunoSEQ multiplex PCR, while TCRdb's copy carries only in-frame clones and drops some. The sample contains 110,000 or so clones, about 90% of which appear only once. The sequenced material came from peripheral blood mononuclear cells (PBMCs). The receptor source for this set is a woman between 18 and 29 years old.

The V and J genes are TRBV30 and TRBJ2-7, with D hard to call. V was cut by 2 bases and J by 5 bases, with 7 bases left in between. The germline gives CDR1 GTSNPN, CDR2 SVGIG (reference sequence). CDR3 length: 11 amino acids. CDR3 region: CAWSPLNEQYF. The DNA for the CDR3 is TGTGCCTGGAGTCCTCTTAACGAGCAGTACTTC.

This clone showed up just once. The rearrangement links TRBV12-5 to TRBJ1-1, with D perhaps TRBD1 (5 bases). V gave up 3 bases and J gave up 5 bases, with 19 bases separating them. This CDR3 spans 16 amino acids. CDR1 and CDR2 (germline): LGHNT, FRNRAP. The CDR3 is CASGFHHGGGGTEAFF. The CDR3 coding sequence is TGTGCTAGTGGTTTCCACCATGGCGGGGGAGGGACTGAAGCTTTCTTT.

The chain carries TRBV6-1 and TRBJ2-7; 7 positions match TRBD1. The germline V gene encodes CDR1 MNHNS and CDR2 SASEGT. V was clipped by 0 bases and J by 0 bases; unmatched bases: 8. The CDR3 length is 17 residues. The CDR3 protein is CASSEAARGTDSYEQYF. CDR3 coding DNA: TGTGCCAGCAGTGAAGCAGCGAGGGGGACAGACTCCTACGAGCAGTACTTC.

This rearrangement joins TRBV19 to TRBJ1-3; D gene ambiguous. CDR3 size: 14 residues. V dropped 5 bases and J dropped 4 bases, with 12 bases sitting between them. Germline values: CDR1 LNHDA, CDR2 SQIVND (reference sequence). The CDR3 sequence is CASSLTTPGNTIYF. In DNA form, the CDR3 reads TGTGCCAGTAGTCTAACAACCCCGGGAAACACCATATATTTT.

This chain uses TRBV5-4 with TRBJ1-3; D gene uncertain. The CDR3 is 16 amino acids. The ends were cut back, 0 bases at V and 8 bases at J, with 18 bases in the middle. CDR1 is SGHNT and CDR2 is YYREEE in the germline V gene (reference sequence). The DNA of the CDR3 is TGTGCCAGCAGCTTGGGGGATGAATCTCTGGTTGACACCATATATTTT. Protein sequence: CASSLGDESLVDTIYF.

The CDR3 DNA sequence: TGTGCCAGCTCACCATTGGTGGGACAGGGAGATGGAGTGACTGAAGCTTTCTTT. It is translated as CASSPLVGQGDGVTEAFF. V usage is TRBV18 and J usage is TRBJ1-1; 9 bases map to TRBD1. CDR1 KGHSH and CDR2 LQKENI come from the germline V gene. Germline trimming cut 2 bases from V and 5 bases from J; bases unmatched to any gene: 15. The length of the CDR3 is 18 residues. Filled out from reference TRBV18 and TRBJ1-1, the complete variable domain reads NAGVMQNPRHLVRRRGQEARLRCSPMKGHSHVYWYRQLPEEGLKFMVYLQKENIIDESGMPKERFSAEFPKEGPSILRIQQVVRGDSAAYFCASSPLVGQGDGVTEAFFGQGTRLTVV.

This chain links TRBV5-6 with TRBJ1-1; D ambiguous. Per the germline V gene, CDR1 is SGHDT and CDR2 is YYEEEE. V lost 4 bases and J 3 bases, leaving 16 bases between the germline ends. The CDR3 length is 15 residues. CDR3 DNA sequence: TGTGCCAGCAGCAACTGGAGGATCGGGTACACTGAAGCTTTCTTT. It yields the protein CASSNWRIGYTEAFF.

CDR3 protein: CASSHGAGTAGSYEQYF. The CDR3 coding sequence is TGCGCCAGCAGCCATGGAGCGGGGACCGCGGGGAGCTACGAGCAGTACTTC. The chain carries TRBV5-1 and TRBJ2-7; TRBD2 agrees at 7 bases. V shed 4 bases and J 3 bases; nucleotides not matched to a gene: 16. The length of the CDR3 is 17 residues. Germline V gene lookup returns CDR1 SGHRS and CDR2 YFSETQ.

Worth noting for this clone: The sample contains more than one DNA sequence encoding this CDR3. The CDR3 here is CASSLLLPGRGEEKLFF. In nucleotides, the CDR3 is TGTGCCAGCAGTCTTTTACTACCCGGGAGGGGGGAGGAAAAACTGTTTTTT. The gene calls are TRBV25-1 and TRBJ1-4; D possibly corresponds to TRBD1 (6 bases). Trimming removed 5 bases at V and 8 bases at J, with 24 bases between. Germline assignment: CDR1 MGHDK and CDR2 SYGVNS. The CDR3 is 17 amino acids. Filled out from reference TRBV25-1 and TRBJ1-4, the complete variable domain reads EADIYQTPRYLVIGTGKKITLECSQTMGHDKMYWYQQDPGMELHLIHYSYGVNSTEKGDLSSESTVSRIRTEHFPLTLESARPSHTSQYLCASSLLLPGRGEEKLFFGSGTQLSVL.

The chain carries TRBV6-5 and TRBJ2-2; TRBD1 matches 7 bases. Losses at the gene ends were 5 bases for V and 6 bases for J; bases not matched to a gene: 3. CDR1 and CDR2 (germline): MNHEY, SVGAGI. The CDR3 covers 13 residues. The CDR3 reads CASSHGTAGELFF. The DNA for the CDR3 is TGTGCCAGCAGTCACGGGACAGCCGGGGAGCTGTTTTTT.

The J gene is TRBJ1-1, the V gene TRBV5-1, with D possibly TRBD1 on 5 matching bases. The germline V and J ends were trimmed by 0 bases and 5 bases, with 8 bases remaining between them. The germline CDR1 and CDR2 sequences are SGHRS and YFSETQ. CDR3 length: 13 amino acids. The CDR3 coding sequence is TGCGCCAGCAGCTTGGATCAGGGTACTGAAGCTTTCTTT. It is translated as CASSLDQGTEAFF. Full variable domain (outside the CDR3, taken from reference TRBV5-1 and TRBJ1-1): KAGVTQTPRYLIKTRGQQVTLSCSPISGHRSVSWYQQTPGQGLQFLFEYFSETQRNKGNFPGRFSGRQFSNSRSEMNVSTLELGDSALYLCASSLDQGTEAFFGQGTRLTVV.

The chain employs TRBV9 and TRBJ2-7; D is ambiguous. The CDR3 loop spans 13 amino acids. V was cut by 0 bases and J by 6 bases, with 10 bases left in between. Germline V gene data show CDR1 as SGDLS and CDR2 as YYNGEE. The CDR3 spells CASSVAVISEQYF. Here the CDR3 DNA reads TGTGCCAGCAGCGTAGCGGTAATCAGCGAGCAGTACTTC.

This rearrangement joins TRBV7-2 to TRBJ1-1; the D gene is possibly TRBD1 (5 bases). Deletions cut 1 base from V and 5 bases from J, with 17 bases between. The germline V gene encodes CDR1 SGHTA and CDR2 FQGNSA. The CDR3 spans 16 residues. The CDR3 protein is CASSLVEGAGGTEAFF. In nucleotides, the CDR3 is TGTGCCAGCAGCTTAGTAGAAGGGGCCGGAGGGACTGAAGCTTTCTTT.

The table lists this clone with a count of one. The rearrangement links TRBV7-2 to TRBJ2-7, with 8 nucleotides matching TRBD1. V lost 5 bases to trimming and J lost 0 bases; unmatched junction nucleotides: 6. This CDR3 comprises 15 residues. The germline V gene has CDR1 SGHTA and CDR2 FQGNSA. In nucleotides, the CDR3 is TGTGCCAGCAGCCCCGCCGGACAGGGCTCCTACGAGCAGTACTTC. It specifies CASSPAGQGSYEQYF.

This chain uses TRBV7-3 with TRBJ1-1; unclear D gene. Trimming took off 2 bases at V and 5 bases at J, with 12 bases between the two ends. The CDR3 has 14 residues. CDR1 is SGHTA, CDR2 FQGTGA, per germline. The CDR3, as DNA: TGTGCCAGCAGCTTACTCGGACTGTCGACTGAAGCTTTCTTT. This encodes CASSLLGLSTEAFF. The variable domain in full, with the rest retrieved from reference TRBV7-3 and TRBJ1-1, is GAGVSQTPSNKVTEKGKYVELRCDPISGHTALYWYRQSLGQGPEFLIYFQGTGAADDSGLPNDRFFAVRPEGSVSTLKIQRTERGDSAVYLCASSLLGLSTEAFFGQGTRLTVV.

The CDR3 spells CASTRGDEQYF. For the CDR3, the DNA is TGTGCCAGCACCCGAGGGGACGAGCAGTACTTC. The chain employs TRBV2 and TRBJ2-7; the D gene could be TRBD1 or TRBD2 (5 bases each). In germline, CDR1 is SNHLY, CDR2 FYNNEI. This CDR3 is 11 amino acids long. V was pared by 7 bases and J by 5 bases, with 9 bases between.

This clone appeared a few times. The J gene is TRBJ2-5, the V gene TRBV7-3; weak D call: TRBD2 (5 bases). CDR1 and CDR2 from the germline V gene are SGHTA and FQGTGA. The germline V and J ends were trimmed by 4 bases and 5 bases, with 17 bases remaining between them. The CDR3 runs to 15 residues. CDR3 amino acids: CASSYAGALGETQYF. CDR3 coding DNA: TGTGCCAGCAGCTACGCGGGCGCCCTAGGCGAGACCCAGTACTTC.

The chain carries TRBV4-1 and TRBJ2-3; D is undetermined. CDR1 is MGHRA and CDR2 is YSYEKL in the germline V gene. The CDR3 has 15 amino acids. The V end lost 0 bases, the J end lost 1 base, and 8 bases lay between the germline ends. CDR3 coding DNA: TGCGCCAGCAGCCAAGAAGGGTTCGGCACAGATACGCAGTATTTT. The encoded protein is CASSQEGFGTDTQYF.

Here the CDR3 reads CASSPPGNEQFF. The CDR3 DNA reads TGTGCCAGCAGTCCCCCGGGGAATGAGCAGTTCTTC. V usage is TRBV28 and J usage is TRBJ2-1; weak D call: TRBD2 (5 bases). Germline values: CDR1 MDHEN, CDR2 SYDVKM. The CDR3 spans 12 residues. Trimming left V 5 bases short and J 7 bases short, with 9 bases between.

The chain recombines TRBV9 with TRBJ1-2; D remains ambiguous. V dropped 5 bases and J dropped 2 bases, with 7 bases sitting between them. Germline CDR1 SGDLS, CDR2 YYNGEE. The CDR3 spans 12 residues. The CDR3 is CASSGQNYGYTF. As DNA, the CDR3 is TGTGCCAGCAGTGGCCAGAACTATGGCTACACCTTC.

The V gene is TRBV7-2, the J gene TRBJ2-7, with unresolved D. Germline CDR1 reads SGHTA; CDR2 reads FQGNSA. The CDR3 totals 13 residues. The V and J ends lost 5 bases and 7 bases respectively, with 15 bases between them. The CDR3 protein is CASSLGLGREQYF. As DNA, the CDR3 is TGTGCCAGCAGCCTGGGGTTAGGCAGGGAGCAGTACTTC.

The chain carries TRBV5-5 and TRBJ2-3, with 7 bases matching TRBD1. J was trimmed by 3 bases and V by 4 bases; bases with no gene match: 5. The CDR3 covers 14 residues. Germline V gives CDR1 SGHKS, CDR2 YYEKEE (reference sequence). DNA for the CDR3: TGTGCCAGCAGCCGACAGGGATTGACAGATACGCAGTATTTT. It yields the protein CASSRQGLTDTQYF.

The CDR3: CASRVGGYTDTQYF. The CDR3 DNA reads as TGCGCCAGCAGGGTAGGGGGTTACACAGATACGCAGTATTTT. The V gene is TRBV5-1, the J gene TRBJ2-3, with TRBD1 as a possible D gene (6 bases). This CDR3 is built from 14 residues. Germline loops: CDR1 SGHRS, CDR2 YFSETQ. The V and J ends lost 5 bases and 2 bases respectively, with 12 bases between them.

This sequence joins TRBV4-2 and TRBJ2-2; TRBD1 agrees at 7 bases. Germline V gene lookup returns CDR1 LGHNA and CDR2 YNFKEQ. The length of the CDR3 is 17 residues. The junction had 4 bases not matched to a gene; V was cut back by 0 bases and J by 0 bases. The chain's CDR3 is CASSQENQGANTGELFF. The CDR3 bases are TGTGCCAGCAGCCAAGAGAACCAGGGGGCGAACACCGGGGAGCTGTTTTTT.

This chain links TRBV7-2 with TRBJ2-1; 8 nucleotides agree with TRBD2. The ends lost 5 bases at V and 2 bases at J; junction bases unmatched: 14. The length of the CDR3 is 18 residues. Germline CDR1 reads SGHTA; CDR2 reads FQGNSA. CDR3 bases: TGTGCCAGCAGCCCACGTGTTATGGCGGGGGGACCCTACAATGAGCAGTTCTTC. Translation gives CASSPRVMAGGPYNEQFF.

The chain has TRBV4-2 and TRBJ2-2; the match to TRBD1 covers 8 bases. Germline CDR1 and CDR2: LGHNA and YNFKEQ. There are 16 residues in the CDR3. The junction had 5 bases not matched to a gene; V was cut back by 3 bases and J by 2 bases. CDR3 amino acids: CASSHGRGHNTGELFF. DNA of the CDR3: TGTGCCAGCAGCCATGGCAGGGGGCATAACACCGGGGAGCTGTTTTTT.

A single count supports this clone. The J gene is TRBJ2-5, the V gene TRBV30; D ambiguous. The V end lost 0 bases, the J end lost 5 bases, and 16 bases lay between the germline ends. CDR1 is GTSNPN and CDR2 is SVGIG in the germline V gene (reference sequence). The CDR3 is 15 residues long. CDR3 nucleotide sequence: TGTGCCTGGAGTGTAACCCCGACCCTTCGGGAGACCCAGTACTTC. It yields the protein CAWSVTPTLRETQYF.

This chain uses TRBV9 with TRBJ1-2; D may be TRBD1 (6 bases). The CDR3 loop spans 15 amino acids. Germline V CDR1 and CDR2: SGDLS, YYNGEE. Between the trimmed V and J ends, which lost 3 bases and 0 bases, there was a span of 12 bases. CDR3 loop: CASSAHEGANYGYTF. The CDR3 nucleotides read TGTGCCAGCAGCGCCCACGAGGGGGCTAACTATGGCTACACCTTC.

The V gene is TRBV28, the J gene TRBJ1-5; perhaps TRBD1 as D (6 bases). With 1 base removed from V and 4 bases from J, the gap between germline ends came to 8 bases. CDR3 size: 14 residues. Germline CDR1 is MDHEN and CDR2 is SYDVKM. The CDR3 nucleotides are TGTGCCAGCAGTTTATCAGGGGAGAATCAGCCCCAGCATTTT. Translating it yields CASSLSGENQPQHF.